A selection of T cell receptor beta chains follows, all from one sample in a study of tumor-infiltrating lymphocytes in primary liver carcinoma. Using its own MiXCR run on the multiplex PCR reads, TCRdb lists one record per CDR3 protein. The sample has some 190,000 distinct CDR3 sequences, about 60% seen once. The sample comprised peripheral blood. Every receptor here comes from a man between 35 and 55 years old with primary liver carcinoma and hepatitis B virus infection. The CDR3 runs from the conserved cysteine through the conserved F or W. D genes are given only for firm matches. Not all rows give a size; the values are once, few, many and, for expanded clones, a class.

D gene | J gene | CDR3 length | clone size | V gene | CDR3 DNA | CDR3 protein
. | TRBJ2-1 | 17 | few | TRBV4-1 | TGCGCCAGCAGCCAAGTGGGGCGGGGAAGCTCCTACAATGAGCAGTTCTTC | CASSQVGRGSSYNEQFF
. | TRBJ2-1 | 13 | . | TRBV29-1 | TGCAGCGTTGAAGGGACGCTGGGGAATGAGCAGTTCTTC | CSVEGTLGNEQFF
. | TRBJ2-7 | 15 | once | TRBV5-1 | TGCGCCAGCAGCTCCAAGGCTAGTGGGACCCATGAGCAGTACTTC | CASSSKASGTHEQYF
. | TRBJ2-5 | 13 | . | TRBV4-1 | TGCGCCAGCAGCCAAACCCAACAGGGTAGCCAGTACTTC | CASSQTQQGSQYF
TRBD1 | TRBJ2-7 | 13 | once | TRBV29-1 | TGCGGCGTCCGGGACAGGGCAACCTACGAGCAGTACTTC | CGVRDRATYEQYF
TRBD1 | TRBJ2-7 | 17 | . | TRBV4-1 | TGCGCCTGCAGCCTTAAAGCCTTGGGACAGGGGTCCTACGAGCAGTACTTC | CACSLKALGQGSYEQYF
. | TRBJ2-6 | 15 | . | TRBV14 | TGTGCCAGCAGCCTTCTATCGATCGGGGCCAACGTCCTGACTTTC | CASSLLSIGANVLTF
. | TRBJ1-4 | 12 | . | TRBV29-1 | TGCAGCGTTAGGACGAATAATGAAAAACTGTTTTTT | CSVRTNNEKLFF
. | TRBJ1-4 | 14 | . | TRBV12-3/TRBV12-4 | TGTGCCAGCAGTTTAGGAGACAGTAATGAAAAACTGTTTTTT | CASSLGDSNEKLFF
TRBD1 | TRBJ1-2 | 13 | few | TRBV5-5 | TGTGCCAGCAGTCGTGGACAGGCTTATTCTTACACCTTC | CASSRGQAYSYTF
. | TRBJ2-7 | 14 | few | TRBV10-3 | TGTGCCATCAGCGGCGGGATGGGCTCCTACGAGCAGTACTTC | CAISGGMGSYEQYF
. | TRBJ2-2 | 12 | . | TRBV29-1 | TGCAGCGCGGACCTAAACACCGGGGAGCTGTTTTTT | CSADLNTGELFF
. | TRBJ2-2 | 14 | few | TRBV4-1 | TGCGCCAGCAGCCAAGTGGTAGGGATTGGGGAGCTGTTTTTT | CASSQVVGIGELFF
TRBD2 | TRBJ2-3 | 17 | few | TRBV5-4 | TGTGCCAGCAGCTTGGGACTAGCGGACTTGGGCACAGATACGCAGTATTTT | CASSLGLADLGTDTQYF
TRBD2 | TRBJ2-1 | 20 | . | TRBV28 | TGTGCCAGCAGTTTTATGAGGGTTTTCGGACTAGCGGGAGTCGGCAATGAGCAGTTCTTC | CASSFMRVFGLAGVGNEQFF
TRBD2 | TRBJ2-1 | 15 | few | TRBV6-1 | TGTGCTAGCAGGGCGGGGGTAAGCTCCTACAATGAGCAGTTCTTC | CASRAGVSSYNEQFF
TRBD1 | TRBJ1-5 | 16 | many | TRBV6-5 | TGTGCCAGCAGGAAGGGACAGGGAGGAGTTTATCAGCCCCAGCATTTT | CASRKGQGGVYQPQHF
. | TRBJ2-7 | 15 | many | TRBV29-1 | TGCAGCGTTGAAGGGCTCAGGAGTTCCCCGGACGAGCAGTACTTC | CSVEGLRSSPDEQYF
TRBD2 | TRBJ2-1 | 15 | many | TRBV11-2 | TGTGCCAGCAGCTTAGCACTAGCGGGAGGGGATGAGCAGTTCTTC | CASSLALAGGDEQFF
. | TRBJ2-1 | 11 | . | TRBV6-6 | TGTGCCAGCAGTCAGATTGGGGAGCACTTCTTC | CASSQIGEHFF
. | TRBJ2-2 | 12 | . | TRBV11-3 | TGTGCCAGCAGCCCTTACGGCGGGGTGCTGTCTTTT | CASSPYGGVLSF
. | TRBJ2-7 | 15 | . | TRBV5-4 | TGTGCCGGCAGCTCTGGGGGGAATACCCGCTACGAGCAGTACTTC | CAGSSGGNTRYEQYF
. | TRBJ2-3 | 14 | . | TRBV11-2 | TGCGCCAGCAACTTTTCGACCGGGGTAGATACGCAGTATTTT | CASNFSTGVDTQYF
TRBD2 | TRBJ2-3 | 20 | . | TRBV6-5 | TGTGCCAGCAGTTCTCGGACAGGGGGACTAGCGGGAGGTCTCCAAGATACGCAGTATTTT | CASSSRTGGLAGGLQDTQYF
. | TRBJ1-2 | 15 | . | TRBV5-1 | TGCGCCAGCAGCGGGCGCGCCTCCCCGGACTATGGCTACACCTTC | CASSGRASPDYGYTF